The 27 T cell receptor beta chains given below trace back to one sample, sequenced in a study of T cell repertoires in ileal Crohn's disease. Data came from immunoSEQ multiplex PCR; TCRdb stores just in-frame clones and leaves some out. This table holds about 15,000 clones, around three quarters found once. Input material: ileal tissue. These receptors came from an adult with Crohn's disease.

The genes are TRBV19 and TRBJ1-5; 7 nucleotides match TRBD1. Unmatched junction bases numbered 10, after V lost 4 bases and J lost 7 bases. The CDR3 has 15 amino acids. CDR1 is LNHDA, CDR2 SQIVND, per germline (reference sequence). The DNA for the CDR3 is TGTGCCAGTAGTACCAGACAGGGACTTAAACAGCCCCAGCATTTT. It is translated as CASSTRQGLKQPQHF.

The chain has TRBV28 and TRBJ1-5; D is unclear. CDR1 MDHEN and CDR2 SYDVKM come from the germline V gene. The CDR3 spans 14 residues. Trimming left V 0 bases short and J 1 base short, with 4 bases between. DNA for the CDR3: TGTGCCAGCAGTTTATGGGGCAGCAATCAGCCCCAGCATTTT. Its protein product is CASSLWGSNQPQHF.

The chain recombines TRBV5-6 with TRBJ1-6; 8 nucleotides line up with TRBD1. The germline V gene has CDR1 SGHDT and CDR2 YYEEEE. Trimming at V came to 4 bases and at J to 10 bases, leaving 7 bases not matched to a gene. The CDR3 has 14 amino acids. The CDR3 here is CASSNTGGRSPLHF. The CDR3 bases are TGTGCCAGCAGCAACACAGGGGGGCGATCACCCCTCCACTTT.

CDR3 coding DNA: TGTGCCAGCAGCTTAGAAGCGGGAGTTGCGACCCAGTACTTC. Translating gives CASSLEAGVATQYF. The rearrangement links TRBV7-2 to TRBJ2-5; 8 bases fit TRBD2. Germline assignment: CDR1 SGHTA and CDR2 FQGNSA. This CDR3 is built from 14 residues. With 1 base clipped from V and 7 bases from J, the junction kept 5 bases outside the gene matches. The variable domain in full, with the rest retrieved from reference TRBV7-2 and TRBJ2-5, is GAGVSQSPSNKVTEKGKDVELRCDPISGHTALYWYRQSLGQGLEFLIYFQGNSAPDKSGLPSDRFSAERTGGSVSTLTIQRTQQEDSAVYLCASSLEAGVATQYFGPGTRLLVL.

The chain couples TRBV30 to TRBJ2-5; 12 bases align to TRBD1. The CDR3 runs 14 residues. The germline CDR1 and CDR2 sequences are GTSNPN and SVGIG (reference sequence). After removal of 2 bases from V and 7 bases from J, the junction contained 5 bases not matched to a gene. The DNA of the CDR3 is TGTGCCTGGAGTACGGGACAGGGGGCGGTGACCCAGTACTTC. Protein product: CAWSTGQGAVTQYF.

The chain carries TRBV28 and TRBJ2-5; D not resolved. Germline lookup yields CDR1 MDHEN and CDR2 SYDVKM. The CDR3 spans 12 residues. Trimming took off 4 bases at V and 4 bases at J, with 7 bases between the two ends. The CDR3 nucleotides read TGTGCCAGCAGTTCCCCCCGAGAGACCCAGTACTTC. Encoded protein: CASSSPRETQYF.

The rearrangement links TRBV6-5 to TRBJ2-7; the D gene is possibly TRBD1 (6 bases). V lost 5 bases to trimming and J lost 9 bases, with 17 bases between them. Germline CDR1 MNHEY, CDR2 SVGAGI. The CDR3 spans 13 residues. CDR3 sequence: CASSTGQHLRQYF. In DNA, the CDR3 is TGTGCCAGCAGTACCGGACAGCATCTAAGGCAGTACTTC.

This chain uses TRBV2 with TRBJ1-2; D not certain. The CDR3 extends over 14 amino acids. Germline-derived CDR1 and CDR2 are SNHLY and FYNNEI. V lost 6 bases and J lost 4, with 15 bases in between. CDR3 loop: CASSRQPIVYGYTF. CDR3 DNA: TGTGCCAGCAGCAGGCAACCCATCGTCTATGGCTACACCTTC. Full variable domain (rest looked up from reference TRBV2 and TRBJ1-2): EPEVTQTPSHQVTQMGQEVILRCVPISNHLYFYWYRQILGQKVEFLVSFYNNEISEKSEIFDDQFSVERPDGSNFTLKIRSTKLEDSAMYFCASSRQPIVYGYTFGSGTRLTVV.

The rearrangement joins TRBV5-4 to TRBJ2-5; the D gene is possibly TRBD2 (6 bases). There are 13 residues in the CDR3. The germline V and J ends were trimmed by 4 bases and 1 base, with 8 bases remaining between them. Germline CDR1 and CDR2: SGHNT and YYREEE (reference sequence). The CDR3 DNA sequence: TGTGCCAGCAGCCCGGGACTCCAAGAGACCCAGTACTTC. Protein: CASSPGLQETQYF.

The chain has TRBV18 and TRBJ2-2; 10 nucleotides line up with TRBD2. V gave up 6 bases and J gave up 1 base; unmatched junction bases: 5. The CDR3 length is 16 residues. Germline values: CDR1 KGHSH, CDR2 LQKENI. The CDR3 protein is CASSPPSGRNTGELFF. CDR3 nucleotide sequence: TGTGCCAGCTCGCCCCCTAGCGGGAGGAACACCGGGGAGCTGTTTTTT. The full variable domain, completed using reference TRBV18 and TRBJ2-2, is NAGVMQNPRHLVRRRGQEARLRCSPMKGHSHVYWYRQLPEEGLKFMVYLQKENIIDESGMPKERFSAEFPKEGPSILRIQQVVRGDSAAYFCASSPPSGRNTGELFFGEGSRLTVL.

The chain couples TRBV7-6 to TRBJ2-2; 7 positions match TRBD2. Germline V CDR1 and CDR2: SGHVS, FNYEAQ. CDR3 length equals 18 residues. With V trimmed by 1 base and J by 0 bases, 8 bases remained unmatched. CDR3 sequence (DNA): TGTGCCAGCAGCTTAGAGGCCGGGGGGAACGCGAACACCGGGGAGCTGTTTTTT. Translating gives CASSLEAGGNANTGELFF.

V and J are TRBV6-5 and TRBJ2-3; TRBD2 matches at 10 bases. Trimming cost V 2 bases and J 3 bases; bases outside gene matches: 2. This CDR3 has 15 amino acids. Germline V lookup: CDR1 MNHEY, CDR2 SVGAGI. The CDR3 DNA reads as TGTGCCAGCAGTTACGCTAGCGGGAGTACAGATACGCAGTATTTT. Translating gives CASSYASGSTDTQYF.

The J gene is TRBJ2-3, the V gene TRBV4-1; D unclear. The CDR3 is 14 residues long. The germline V and J ends were trimmed by 2 bases and 4 bases, with 10 bases remaining between them. The V gene's germline CDR1 is MGHRA and CDR2 YSYEKL. The CDR3 sequence is CASSQSVAADTQYF. The CDR3 region has the DNA TGCGCCAGCAGCCAAAGCGTCGCCGCAGATACGCAGTATTTT.

This chain joins TRBV5-4 and TRBJ2-5; D possibly corresponds to TRBD2 (6 bases). Trimming removed 2 bases from V and 9 bases from J, with 20 bases in between. Germline CDR1 reads SGHNT; CDR2 reads YYREEE (reference sequence). There are 15 residues in the CDR3. CDR3 bases: TGTGCCAGCAGCTTTACCTCAGGGAGGCAGGAGGCCCAGTACTTC. It translates to CASSFTSGRQEAQYF.

This CDR3 is CASSPANTGELFF. The CDR3, as DNA: TGTGCCAGCAGCCCAGCGAACACCGGGGAGCTGTTTTTT. V gene TRBV7-3 combines with J gene TRBJ2-2, with D uncertain. CDR1 is SGHTA and CDR2 is FQGTGA in the germline V gene. Trimming took 5 bases from V and 0 from J, leaving 4 bases between them. The CDR3 is made up of 13 amino acids. The full variable domain, completed using reference TRBV7-3 and TRBJ2-2, is GAGVSQTPSNKVTEKGKYVELRCDPISGHTALYWYRQSLGQGPEFLIYFQGTGAADDSGLPNDRFFAVRPEGSVSTLKIQRTERGDSAVYLCASSPANTGELFFGEGSRLTVL.

The J gene is TRBJ2-1, the V gene TRBV9; 8 bases are shared with TRBD2. The V gene end was trimmed by 1 base and the J gene end by 5 bases; junction bases not matched to a gene: 5. The CDR3 consists of 15 residues. Germline values: CDR1 SGDLS, CDR2 YYNGEE. The DNA of the CDR3 is TGTGCCAGCAGCGTAACGGGGGGGACTAACAATGAGCAGTTCTTC. It encodes CASSVTGGTNNEQFF. Filled out from reference TRBV9 and TRBJ2-1, the complete variable domain reads DSGVTQTPKHLITATGQRVTLRCSPRSGDLSVYWYQQSLDQGLQFLIQYYNGEERAKGNILERFSAQQFPDLHSELNLSSLELGDSALYFCASSVTGGTNNEQFFGPGTRLTVL.

V is TRBV18 and J is TRBJ1-2, with 7 bases fitting TRBD1. Losses at the gene ends were 4 bases for V and 5 bases for J; bases not matched to a gene: 7. Germline CDR1 is KGHSH and CDR2 is LQKENI. The CDR3 has 14 residues. CDR3 DNA: TGTGCCAGCTCACTAATGGGACAGTATTATGGCTACACCTTC. Its translation is CASSLMGQYYGYTF.

The chain joins TRBV5-1 to TRBJ2-1; 11 bases match TRBD2. This CDR3 has 16 amino acids. With 4 bases clipped from V and 3 bases from J, the junction kept 6 bases outside the gene matches. CDR1 and CDR2 from the germline V gene are SGHRS and YFSETQ. The chain's CDR3 is CASSLTSGSSYNEQFF. The DNA for the CDR3 is TGCGCCAGCAGCCTTACTAGCGGGAGCAGCTACAATGAGCAGTTCTTC.

The V and J genes are TRBV19 and TRBJ2-7, with 7 bases identical to TRBD1. The CDR3 totals 14 residues. The germline CDR1 and CDR2 sequences are LNHDA and SQIVND (reference sequence). Trimming cost V 5 bases and J 5 bases; bases outside gene matches: 9. The CDR3 loop reads CASSRQGSTHEQYF. The CDR3 DNA reads TGTGCCAGTAGTCGACAGGGAAGCACCCACGAGCAGTACTTC.

The genes are TRBV9 and TRBJ1-1, with 7 bases identical to TRBD1. Germline V gives CDR1 SGDLS, CDR2 YYNGEE. CDR3 length: 17 residues. Trimming removed 0 bases from V and 3 bases from J; junction bases left unmatched: 11. The CDR3 nucleotides are TGTGCCAGCAGCGTAGAGGGGGCCCCTATGGTTGACACTGAAGCTTTCTTT. Protein: CASSVEGAPMVDTEAFF. Supplemented by reference TRBV9 and TRBJ1-1, the full variable domain reads DSGVTQTPKHLITATGQRVTLRCSPRSGDLSVYWYQQSLDQGLQFLIQYYNGEERAKGNILERFSAQQFPDLHSELNLSSLELGDSALYFCASSVEGAPMVDTEAFFGQGTRLTVV.

V and J are TRBV7-3 and TRBJ2-2; 11 nucleotides match TRBD2. Germline CDR1 and CDR2: SGHTA and FQGTGA. Trimming at V came to 4 bases and at J to 0 bases, leaving 10 bases not matched to a gene. This CDR3 spans 19 amino acids. DNA for the CDR3: TGTGCCAGCAGCTCCCGACTAGCGGGGAGAAGTTCGAACACCGGGGAGCTGTTTTTT. It codes for CASSSRLAGRSSNTGELFF.

V and J are TRBV29-1 and TRBJ2-1; 9 nucleotides match TRBD1. J lost 3 bases, V lost 3 bases, and 0 bases had no gene match. The CDR3 has 13 residues. Germline V CDR1 and CDR2: SQVTM, ANQGSEA. The CDR3 loop is CSVETGGYNEQFF. Written as DNA, the CDR3 is TGCAGCGTTGAGACAGGGGGCTACAATGAGCAGTTCTTC.

V usage is TRBV11-2 and J usage is TRBJ2-7; D is perhaps TRBD1 (5 bases). Germline CDR1 and CDR2: SGHAT and FQNNGV. The CDR3 loop spans 15 amino acids. V was trimmed by 1 base and J by 0 bases, leaving 10 bases between them. The CDR3 loop reads CASSLVGPLSYEQYF. The CDR3 nucleotides read TGTGCCAGCAGCTTAGTGGGGCCGCTCTCCTACGAGCAGTACTTC.

The chain uses TRBV5-4 and TRBJ2-1, with 10 bases lining up with TRBD2. Looked up from germline, CDR1 is SGHNT and CDR2 is YYREEE (reference sequence). With V trimmed by 0 bases and J by 6 bases, 6 bases remained unmatched. The CDR3 is made up of 16 amino acids. The DNA for the CDR3 is TGTGCCAGCAGCTTGGGTGCTAGCGGGGGACTCAATGAGCAGTTCTTC. Amino acid sequence: CASSLGASGGLNEQFF.

The CDR3 protein is CASSGGQISRDTEAFF. CDR3 in DNA: TGCGCCAGCAGCGGTGGACAGATATCCCGGGACACTGAAGCTTTCTTT. This chain uses TRBV5-1 with TRBJ1-1, with a tentative D call TRBD1 (6 bases). Trimming shortened V by 4 bases and J by 3 bases, and 19 bases separated the two germline ends. The CDR3 runs 16 residues. Germline V gene sequence: CDR1 SGHRS, CDR2 YFSETQ.

CDR3 in amino acids: CASSPGTSFETQYF. For the CDR3, the DNA is TGTGCCAGCAGTCCCGGGACTAGTTTTGAGACCCAGTACTTC. The rearrangement links TRBV7-9 to TRBJ2-5, with 8 bases identical to TRBD2. Germline CDR1 is SEHNR and CDR2 is FQNEAQ (reference sequence). There are 14 residues in the CDR3. V shed 6 bases, J shed 5 bases, and the junction held 8 bases outside the gene matches. The variable domain in full, completed from reference TRBV7-9 and TRBJ2-5, reads DTGVSQNPRHKITKRGQNVTFRCDPISEHNRLYWYRQTLGQGPEFLTYFQNEAQLEKSRLLSDRFSAERPKGSFSTLEIQRTEQGDSAMYLCASSPGTSFETQYFGPGTRLLVL.

CDR3 sequence reads: CASSLIDTDTQYF. In DNA, the CDR3 is TGTGCCAGCAGCTTGATAGACACAGATACGCAGTATTTT. The J gene is TRBJ2-3, the V gene TRBV7-2; no reliable D call. V lost 3 bases, J lost 2 bases, and 6 bases lay in between. Germline V gene sequence: CDR1 SGHTA, CDR2 FQGNSA. The CDR3 spans 13 residues.